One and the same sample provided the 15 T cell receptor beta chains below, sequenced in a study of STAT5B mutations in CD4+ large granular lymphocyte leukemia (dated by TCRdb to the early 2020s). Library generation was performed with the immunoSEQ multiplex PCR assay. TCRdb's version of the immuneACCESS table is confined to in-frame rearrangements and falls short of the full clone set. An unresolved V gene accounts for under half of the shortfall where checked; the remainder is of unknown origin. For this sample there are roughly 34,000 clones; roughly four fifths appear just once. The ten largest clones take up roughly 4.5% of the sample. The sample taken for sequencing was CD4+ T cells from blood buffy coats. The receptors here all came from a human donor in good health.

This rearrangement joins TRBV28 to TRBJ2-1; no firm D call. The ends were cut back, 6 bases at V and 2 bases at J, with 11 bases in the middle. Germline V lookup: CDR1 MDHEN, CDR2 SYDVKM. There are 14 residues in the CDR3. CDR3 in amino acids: CASRLGFPYNEQFF. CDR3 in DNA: TGTGCCAGCAGGCTAGGTTTTCCCTACAATGAGCAGTTCTTC.

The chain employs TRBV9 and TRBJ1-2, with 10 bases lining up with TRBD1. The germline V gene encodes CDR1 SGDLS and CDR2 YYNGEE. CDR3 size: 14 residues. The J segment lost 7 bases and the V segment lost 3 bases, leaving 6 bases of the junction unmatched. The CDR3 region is CASSAGTGVGGYTF. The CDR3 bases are TGTGCCAGCAGCGCCGGGACAGGGGTTGGTGGCTACACCTTC.

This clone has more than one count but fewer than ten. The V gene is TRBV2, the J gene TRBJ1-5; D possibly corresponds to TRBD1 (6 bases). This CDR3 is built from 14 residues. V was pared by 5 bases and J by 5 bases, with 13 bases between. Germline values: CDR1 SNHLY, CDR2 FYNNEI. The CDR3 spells CASSSGTPDQPQHF. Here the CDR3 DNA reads TGTGCCAGCAGTTCCGGGACACCAGATCAGCCCCAGCATTTT.

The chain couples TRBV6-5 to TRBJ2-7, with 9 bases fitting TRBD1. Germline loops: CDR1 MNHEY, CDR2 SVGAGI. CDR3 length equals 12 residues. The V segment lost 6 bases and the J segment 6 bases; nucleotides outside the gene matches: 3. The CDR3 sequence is CASSRTGVEQYF. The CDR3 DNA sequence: TGTGCCAGCAGCCGGACAGGGGTCGAGCAGTACTTC.

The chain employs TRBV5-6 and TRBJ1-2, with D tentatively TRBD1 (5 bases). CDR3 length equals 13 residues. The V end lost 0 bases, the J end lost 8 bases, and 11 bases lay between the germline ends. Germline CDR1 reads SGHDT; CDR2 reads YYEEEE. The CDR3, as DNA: TGTGCCAGCAGCTTGGGCAGGGCTGGAGGCTACACCTTC. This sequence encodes CASSLGRAGGYTF.

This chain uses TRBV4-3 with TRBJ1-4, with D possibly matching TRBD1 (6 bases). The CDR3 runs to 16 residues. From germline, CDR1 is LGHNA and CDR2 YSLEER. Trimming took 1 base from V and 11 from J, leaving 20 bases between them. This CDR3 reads CASSQVRTVPHWKLFF. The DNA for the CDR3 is TGCGCCAGCAGCCAAGTAAGGACAGTTCCACATTGGAAACTGTTTTTT.

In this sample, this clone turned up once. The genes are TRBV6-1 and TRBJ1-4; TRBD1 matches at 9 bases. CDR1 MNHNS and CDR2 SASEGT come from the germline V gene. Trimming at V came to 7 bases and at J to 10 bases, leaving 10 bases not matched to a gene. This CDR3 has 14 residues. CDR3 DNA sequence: TGTGCCAGCACCCCGGGACAGGGACGTGGAAAACTGTTTTTT. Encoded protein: CASTPGQGRGKLFF.

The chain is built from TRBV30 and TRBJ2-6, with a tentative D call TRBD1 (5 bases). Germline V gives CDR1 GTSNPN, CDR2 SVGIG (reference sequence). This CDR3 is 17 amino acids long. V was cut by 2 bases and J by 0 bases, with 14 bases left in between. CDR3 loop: CAWSKGQGSSGANVLTF. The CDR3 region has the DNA TGTGCCTGGAGTAAGGGTCAGGGCAGCTCTGGGGCCAACGTCCTGACTTTC.

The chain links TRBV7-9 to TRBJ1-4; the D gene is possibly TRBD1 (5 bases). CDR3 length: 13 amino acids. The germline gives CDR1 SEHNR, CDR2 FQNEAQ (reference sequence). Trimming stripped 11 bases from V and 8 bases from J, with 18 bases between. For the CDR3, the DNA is TGTGCCGGCGCGGGGTCCGGGGGAGAAAAACTGTTTTTT. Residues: CAGAGSGGEKLFF.

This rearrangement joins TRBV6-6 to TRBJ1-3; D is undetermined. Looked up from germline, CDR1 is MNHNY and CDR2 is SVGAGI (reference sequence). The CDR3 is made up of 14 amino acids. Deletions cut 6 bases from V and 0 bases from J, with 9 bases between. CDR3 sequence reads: CASRAPFSGNTIYF. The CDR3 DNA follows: TGTGCCAGCAGGGCCCCGTTCTCTGGAAACACCATATATTTT.

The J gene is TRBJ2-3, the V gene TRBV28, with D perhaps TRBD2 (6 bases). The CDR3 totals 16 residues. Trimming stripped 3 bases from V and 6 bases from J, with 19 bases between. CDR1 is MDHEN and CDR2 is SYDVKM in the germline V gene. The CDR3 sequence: CASSLVRDSILDTQYF. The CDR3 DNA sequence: TGTGCCAGCAGTTTGGTTAGGGACTCTATTCTGGATACGCAGTATTTT.

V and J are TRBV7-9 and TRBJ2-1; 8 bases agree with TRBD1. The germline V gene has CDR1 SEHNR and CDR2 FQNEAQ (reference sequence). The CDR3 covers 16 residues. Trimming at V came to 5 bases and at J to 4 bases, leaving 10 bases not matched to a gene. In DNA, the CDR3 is TGTGCCAGCAGCCAGACCATTCAGGGGGCGTACAATGAGCAGTTCTTC. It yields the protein CASSQTIQGAYNEQFF.

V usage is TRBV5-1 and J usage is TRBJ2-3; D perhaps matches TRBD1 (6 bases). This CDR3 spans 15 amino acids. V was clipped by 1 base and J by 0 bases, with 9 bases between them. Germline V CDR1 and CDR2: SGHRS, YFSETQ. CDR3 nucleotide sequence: TGCGCCAGCAGCTTGACAGGGCCGAGCACAGATACGCAGTATTTT. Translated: CASSLTGPSTDTQYF.

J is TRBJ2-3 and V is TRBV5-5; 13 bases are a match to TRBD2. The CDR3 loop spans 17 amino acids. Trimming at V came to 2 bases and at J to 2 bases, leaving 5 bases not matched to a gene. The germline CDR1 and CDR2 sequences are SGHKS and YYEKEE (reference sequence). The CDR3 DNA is TGTGCCAGCAGCTTACTAGCGGGAGGGACGGTCACAGATACGCAGTATTTT. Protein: CASSLLAGGTVTDTQYF.

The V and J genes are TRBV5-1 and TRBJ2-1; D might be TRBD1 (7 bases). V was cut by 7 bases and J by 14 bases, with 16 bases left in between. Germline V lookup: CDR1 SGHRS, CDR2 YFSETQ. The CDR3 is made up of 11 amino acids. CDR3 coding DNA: TGCGCCAGCGGCGCAGGGGGGATGGAGTTCTTC. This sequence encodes CASGAGGMEFF.